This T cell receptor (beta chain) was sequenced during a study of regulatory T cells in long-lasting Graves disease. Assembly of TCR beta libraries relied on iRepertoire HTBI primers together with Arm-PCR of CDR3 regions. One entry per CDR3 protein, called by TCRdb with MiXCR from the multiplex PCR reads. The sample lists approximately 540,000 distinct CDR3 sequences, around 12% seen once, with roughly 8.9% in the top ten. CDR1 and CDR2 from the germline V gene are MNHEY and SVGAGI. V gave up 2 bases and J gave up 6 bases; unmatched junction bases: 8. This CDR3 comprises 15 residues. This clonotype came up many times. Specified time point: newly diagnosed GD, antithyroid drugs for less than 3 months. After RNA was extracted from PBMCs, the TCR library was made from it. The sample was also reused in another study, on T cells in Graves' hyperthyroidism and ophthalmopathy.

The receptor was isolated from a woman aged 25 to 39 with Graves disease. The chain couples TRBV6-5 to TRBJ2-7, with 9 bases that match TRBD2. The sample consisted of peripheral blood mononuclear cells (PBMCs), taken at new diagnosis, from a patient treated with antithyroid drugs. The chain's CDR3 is CASSYVGTSFGEQYF. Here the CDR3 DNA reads TGTGCCAGCAGTTACGTGGGGACTAGCTTTGGCGAGCAGTACTTC.